The entry below describes one T cell receptor (beta chain). Germline trimming cut 6 bases from V and 0 bases from J; bases unmatched to any gene: 7. In germline, CDR1 is ENHRY, CDR2 SYGVKD. The CDR3 is made up of 16 amino acids. The data derive from a study of cytomegalovirus exposure and HLA in healthy donors. The PCR had 60 Vbeta and 13 Jbeta primers. Original handling: An analysis performed later counted around 80 million unique TCR beta chains (roughly 11 million of them shared). Some clones are missing from TCRdb's copy, which holds only in-frame ones; the method was immunoSEQ multiplex PCR. That table supplies the V and J calls and clone size; D and trimming were determined from the DNA. The sample has some 150,000 clones, around 75% seen once; the top ten hold 1.5% to 2%. Sampled while nominally healthy, donors likely had unrecorded immune exposures.

The receptor comes from a woman aged 30 to 39 in good health and CMV-seronegative. J is TRBJ1-3 and V is TRBV10-3; 8 positions match TRBD1. The specimen sequenced was PBMCs. The CDR3 nucleotides are TGTGCCATCAGCCATAGACAGGGGATCTCTGGAAACACCATATATTTT. The encoded protein is CAISHRQGISGNTIYF.